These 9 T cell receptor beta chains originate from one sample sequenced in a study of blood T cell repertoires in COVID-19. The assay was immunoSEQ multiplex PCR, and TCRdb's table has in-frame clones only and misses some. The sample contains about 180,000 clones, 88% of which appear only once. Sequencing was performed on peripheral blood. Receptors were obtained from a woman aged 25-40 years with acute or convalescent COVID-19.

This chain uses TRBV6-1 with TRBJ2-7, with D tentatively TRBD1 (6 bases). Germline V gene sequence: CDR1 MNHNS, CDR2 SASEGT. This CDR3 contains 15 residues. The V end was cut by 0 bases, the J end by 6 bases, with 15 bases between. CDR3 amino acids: CASSEALGATGEQYF. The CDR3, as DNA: TGTGCCAGCAGTGAAGCGTTGGGGGCAACGGGCGAGCAGTACTTC.

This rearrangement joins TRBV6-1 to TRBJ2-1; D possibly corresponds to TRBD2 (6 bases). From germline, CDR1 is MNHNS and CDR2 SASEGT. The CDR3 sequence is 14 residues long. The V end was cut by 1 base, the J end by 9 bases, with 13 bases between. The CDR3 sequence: CASSEGPHSGEQFF. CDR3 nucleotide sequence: TGTGCCAGCAGTGAAGGGCCCCATAGCGGTGAGCAGTTCTTC.

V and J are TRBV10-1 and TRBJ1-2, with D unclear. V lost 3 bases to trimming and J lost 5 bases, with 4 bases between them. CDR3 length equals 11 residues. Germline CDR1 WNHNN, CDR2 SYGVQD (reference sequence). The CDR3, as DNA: TGCGCCAGCAGTGACGGGTATGGCTACACCTTC. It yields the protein CASSDGYGYTF.

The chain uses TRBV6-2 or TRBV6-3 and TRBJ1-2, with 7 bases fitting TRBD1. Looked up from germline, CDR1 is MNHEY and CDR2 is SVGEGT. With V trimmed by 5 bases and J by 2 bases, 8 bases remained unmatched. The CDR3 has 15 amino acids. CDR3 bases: TGTGCCAGCAGTACGACGACAGGGAAGAACTATGGCTACACCTTC. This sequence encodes CASSTTTGKNYGYTF.

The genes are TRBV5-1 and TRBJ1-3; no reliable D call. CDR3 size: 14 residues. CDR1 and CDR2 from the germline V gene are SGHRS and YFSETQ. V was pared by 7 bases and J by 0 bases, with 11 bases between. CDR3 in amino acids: CASGPDFSGNTIYF. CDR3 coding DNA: TGCGCCAGCGGGCCGGATTTCTCTGGAAACACCATATATTTT.

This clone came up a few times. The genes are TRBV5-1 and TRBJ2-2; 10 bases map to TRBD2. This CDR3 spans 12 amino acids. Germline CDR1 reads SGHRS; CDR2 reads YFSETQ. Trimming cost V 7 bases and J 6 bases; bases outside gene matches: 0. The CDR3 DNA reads TGCGCCAGCGGACTAGCGGCCGGGGAGCTGTTTTTT. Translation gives CASGLAAGELFF. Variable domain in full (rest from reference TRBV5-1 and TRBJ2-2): KAGVTQTPRYLIKTRGQQVTLSCSPISGHRSVSWYQQTPGQGLQFLFEYFSETQRNKGNFPGRFSGRQFSNSRSEMNVSTLELGDSALYLCASGLAAGELFFGEGSRLTVL.

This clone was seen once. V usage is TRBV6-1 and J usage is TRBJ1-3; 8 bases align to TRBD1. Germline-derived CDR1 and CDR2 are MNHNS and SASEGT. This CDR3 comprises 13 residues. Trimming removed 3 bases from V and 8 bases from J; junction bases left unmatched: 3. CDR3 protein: CASSEDRVDTIYF. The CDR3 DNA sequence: TGTGCCAGCAGTGAGGACAGGGTGGACACCATATATTTT.

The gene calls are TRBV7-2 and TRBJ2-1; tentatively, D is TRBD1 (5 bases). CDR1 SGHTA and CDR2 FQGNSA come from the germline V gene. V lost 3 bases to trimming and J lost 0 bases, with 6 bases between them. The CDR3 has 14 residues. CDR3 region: CASSFQGSYNEQFF. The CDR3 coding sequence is TGTGCCAGCAGCTTTCAGGGCTCCTACAATGAGCAGTTCTTC.

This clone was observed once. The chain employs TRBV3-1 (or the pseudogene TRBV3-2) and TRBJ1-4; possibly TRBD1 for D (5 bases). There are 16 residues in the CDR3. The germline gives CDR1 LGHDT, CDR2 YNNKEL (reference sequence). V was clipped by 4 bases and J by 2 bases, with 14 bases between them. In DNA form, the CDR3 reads TGTGCCAGCAGCCTTTATCAGGGAAGGACTAATGAAAAACTGTTTTTT. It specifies CASSLYQGRTNEKLFF.